Here is one T cell receptor beta chain with its context. The target antigen is unknown. These data originate in a study of cytomegalovirus exposure and HLA in healthy donors. Regarding the study as a whole: As a later analysis revealed, the rate of TCR association differed by HLA locus, with DRB1 most and HLA-C fewest.

PCR was performed using 60 Vbeta and 13 Jbeta primers. Using immunoSEQ multiplex PCR, the repertoire was profiled, and TCRdb retains in-frame clones only, with some absent. The ten top clones account for about 17%, within a sample of approximately 50,000 clones. Germline CDR1 and CDR2: MNHNY and SVGAGI (reference sequence). CDR3 length: 13 amino acids. The V and J ends lost 7 bases and 4 bases respectively, with 13 bases between them. The genes are TRBV6-6 and TRBJ1-2, with D maybe TRBD1 (5 bases). Sequenced sample: PBMCs. This sequence was found in a male donor in good health and CMV-seronegative. CDR3 residues: CASMGQALYGYTF. The CDR3 region has the DNA TGTGCCAGCATGGGGCAGGCCCTCTATGGCTACACCTTC.